A selection of T cell receptor beta chains follows, all from one sample in a study of blood T cell repertoires in COVID-19. The protocol was immunoSEQ multiplex PCR, while the TCRdb copy is restricted to in-frame clones and leaves out a portion. The sample records roughly 100,000 clones, about 89% being singletons. Sequenced sample: peripheral blood. The origin of the receptors is a man aged 45-65 years with acute or convalescent COVID-19. The CDR3 runs from the conserved cysteine through the conserved F or W. A D gene is named only where the DNA matches it firmly. Only part of the rows carry a size: once, few, many, or a class if the clone is expanded.

NA	NA	TRBV5-1	TRBJ1-5	CASSASGNQPQHF	TGCGCCAGCAGCGCGTCAGGGAATCAGCCCCAGCATTTT
NA	NA	TRBV14	TRBJ2-1	CASSQETAYEQFF	TGTGCCAGCAGCCAAGAGACAGCTTATGAGCAGTTCTTC
NA	NA	TRBV30	TRBJ2-7	CAWSSPYEQYF	TGTGCCTGGAGCAGTCCCTACGAGCAGTACTTC
NA	once	TRBV5-4	TRBJ2-1	CASSLVVDRNEQFF	TGTGCCAGCAGCTTGGTGGTTGACAGAAATGAGCAGTTCTTC
TRBD2	once	TRBV4-1	TRBJ2-1	CASSQDRAAGVNEQFF	TGCGCCAGCAGCCAAGATAGGGCAGCGGGAGTAAATGAGCAGTTCTTC
NA	NA	TRBV2	TRBJ2-7	CAILTESDSYEQYF	TGTGCCATCTTAACGGAAAGCGATAGCTACGAGCAGTACTTC
NA	NA	TRBV6-5	TRBJ1-3	CASSQATTIYF	TGTGCCAGCAGCCAAGCTACCACCATATATTTT
NA	NA	TRBV11-3	TRBJ2-5	CASRPGVGPRETQYF	TGTGCCAGCAGACCAGGAGTGGGGCCTCGTGAGACCCAGTACTTC
NA	NA	TRBV21-1	TRBJ2-3	CAINLRGDTQYF	TGTGCCATCAACCTTAGGGGAGATACGCAGTATTTT
NA	NA	TRBV4-1	TRBJ1-6	CASSPPDSPLHF	TGCGCCAGCAGCCCACCGGATTCACCCCTCCACTTT
NA	NA	TRBV28	TRBJ2-1	CASSPIGRDDYNEQFF	TGTGCCAGCAGCCCCATTGGACGGGATGACTACAATGAGCAGTTCTTC
TRBD1	NA	TRBV19	TRBJ1-5	CASAGTEWGNQPQHF	TGTGCCAGTGCCGGGACAGAGTGGGGAAATCAGCCCCAGCATTTT
TRBD1	NA	TRBV27	TRBJ1-2	CASSSFPMGQASLSFYGYTF	TGTGCCAGCAGTTCATTTCCCATGGGACAGGCTAGCCTTTCTTTCTATGGCTACACCTTC
NA	NA	TRBV6-1	TRBJ2-1	CASSETGNEQFF	TGTGCCAGCAGTGAAACGGGCAATGAGCAGTTCTTC
NA	many	TRBV3-1/TRBV3-2	TRBJ2-7	CASSQSQTGDEQYF	TGTGCCAGCAGCCAAAGCCAAACCGGGGACGAGCAGTACTTC
TRBD1	NA	TRBV6-5	TRBJ1-1	CASTPTGQRNTEAFF	TGTGCCAGCACCCCGACAGGGCAAAGGAACACTGAAGCTTTCTTT
TRBD1	once	TRBV27	TRBJ2-7	CASSPRTGDDEQYF	TGTGCCAGCAGCCCCCGGACAGGCGACGACGAGCAGTACTTC